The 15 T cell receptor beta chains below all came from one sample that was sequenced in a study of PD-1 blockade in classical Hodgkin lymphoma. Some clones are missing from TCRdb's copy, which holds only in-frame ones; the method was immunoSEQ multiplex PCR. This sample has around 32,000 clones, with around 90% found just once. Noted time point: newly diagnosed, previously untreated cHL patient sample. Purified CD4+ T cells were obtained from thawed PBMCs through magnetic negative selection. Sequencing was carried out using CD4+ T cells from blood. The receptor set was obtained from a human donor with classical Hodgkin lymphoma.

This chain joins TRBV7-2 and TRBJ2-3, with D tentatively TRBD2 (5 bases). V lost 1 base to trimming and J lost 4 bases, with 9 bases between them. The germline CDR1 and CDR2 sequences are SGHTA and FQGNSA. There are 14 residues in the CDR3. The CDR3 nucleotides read TGTGCCAGCAGCTTAGGTGGGAGTGCAGATACGCAGTATTTT. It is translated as CASSLGGSADTQYF.

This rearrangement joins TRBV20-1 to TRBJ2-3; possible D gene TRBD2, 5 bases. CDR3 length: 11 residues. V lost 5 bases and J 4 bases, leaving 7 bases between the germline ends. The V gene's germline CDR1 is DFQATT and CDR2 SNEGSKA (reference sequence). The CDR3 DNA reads TGCAGTGCTGGGAGTGCAGATACGCAGTATTTT. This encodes CSAGSADTQYF.

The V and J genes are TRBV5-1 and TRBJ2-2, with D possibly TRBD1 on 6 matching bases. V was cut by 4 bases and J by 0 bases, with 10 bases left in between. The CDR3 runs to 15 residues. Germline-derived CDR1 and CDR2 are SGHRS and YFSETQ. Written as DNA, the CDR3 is TGCGCCAGCAGCGGTGGGGGCGCGAACACCGGGGAGCTGTTTTTT. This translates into CASSGGGANTGELFF.

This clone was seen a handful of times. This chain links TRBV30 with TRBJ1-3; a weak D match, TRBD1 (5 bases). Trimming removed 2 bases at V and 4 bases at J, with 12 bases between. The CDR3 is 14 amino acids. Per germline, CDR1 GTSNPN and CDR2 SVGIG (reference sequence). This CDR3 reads CAWSPGLGGNTIYF. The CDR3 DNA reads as TGTGCCTGGAGTCCGGGGCTGGGAGGAAACACCATATATTTT.

CDR3 residues: CASSVASGELFF. The CDR3 DNA follows: TGCGCCAGCAGCGTAGCGAGCGGGGAGCTGTTTTTT. The chain recombines TRBV10-1 with TRBJ2-2, with D perhaps matching TRBD2 (5 bases). The V end was cut by 6 bases, the J end by 7 bases, with 9 bases between. The CDR3 contains 12 residues. CDR1 and CDR2 from the germline V gene are WNHNN and SYGVQD (reference sequence).

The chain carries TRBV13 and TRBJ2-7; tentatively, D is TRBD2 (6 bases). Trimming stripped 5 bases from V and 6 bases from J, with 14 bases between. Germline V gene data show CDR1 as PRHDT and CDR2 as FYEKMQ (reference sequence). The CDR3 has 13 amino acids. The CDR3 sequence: CASSQAGFSEQYV. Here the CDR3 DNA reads TGTGCCAGCAGCCAAGCGGGCTTCAGCGAGCAGTACGTC.

CDR3 sequence reads: CASSIDLIQETQYF. In nucleotides, the CDR3 is TGTGCCAGTAGTATAGATCTCATCCAGGAGACCCAGTACTTC. The gene calls are TRBV19 and TRBJ2-5; D unresolved. Germline V gene lookup returns CDR1 LNHDA and CDR2 SQIVND (reference sequence). Trimming pared 0 bases from V and 5 bases from J, leaving 10 bases between. The CDR3 is 14 amino acids.

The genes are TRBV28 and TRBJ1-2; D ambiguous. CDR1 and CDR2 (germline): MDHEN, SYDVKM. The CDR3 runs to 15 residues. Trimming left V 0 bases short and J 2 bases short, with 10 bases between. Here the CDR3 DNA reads TGTGCCAGCAGTTTATGGGAGAGTCTCAACTATGGCTACACCTTC. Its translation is CASSLWESLNYGYTF.

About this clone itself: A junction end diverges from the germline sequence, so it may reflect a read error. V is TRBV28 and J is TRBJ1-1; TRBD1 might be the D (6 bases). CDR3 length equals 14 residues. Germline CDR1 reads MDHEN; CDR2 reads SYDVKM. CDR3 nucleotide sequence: TGTGCCAGCAGTTCTGGACAACGGGACACCGAAGCTTTCTTT. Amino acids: CASSSGQRDTEAFF.

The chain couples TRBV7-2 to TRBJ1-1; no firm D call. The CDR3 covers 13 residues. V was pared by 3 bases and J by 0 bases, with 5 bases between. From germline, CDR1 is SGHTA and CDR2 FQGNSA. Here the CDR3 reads CASSFQMNTEAFF. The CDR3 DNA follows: TGTGCCAGCAGCTTTCAGATGAACACTGAAGCTTTCTTT.

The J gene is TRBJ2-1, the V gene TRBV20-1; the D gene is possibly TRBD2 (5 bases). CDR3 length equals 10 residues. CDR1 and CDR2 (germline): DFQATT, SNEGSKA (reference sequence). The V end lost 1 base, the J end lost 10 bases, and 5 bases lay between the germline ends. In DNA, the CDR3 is TGCAGTGCTAGAGGGAGGGAGCAGTTCTTC. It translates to CSARGREQFF.

This chain's CDR3 is CASSVDPDYSSYEQYF. In DNA, the CDR3 is TGTGCCAGCAGCGTCGACCCGGATTACAGCTCCTACGAGCAGTACTTC. The genes are TRBV9 and TRBJ2-7; D ambiguous. CDR1 is SGDLS and CDR2 is YYNGEE in the germline V gene. There are 16 residues in the CDR3. V gave up 2 bases and J gave up 0 bases, with 15 bases separating them.

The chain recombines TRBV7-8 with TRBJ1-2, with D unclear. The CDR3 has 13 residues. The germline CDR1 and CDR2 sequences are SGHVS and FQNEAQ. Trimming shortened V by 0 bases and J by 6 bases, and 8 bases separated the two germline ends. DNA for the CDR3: TGTGCCAGCAGCTTAGCCCCCTTGGATGGCTACACCTTC. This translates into CASSLAPLDGYTF.

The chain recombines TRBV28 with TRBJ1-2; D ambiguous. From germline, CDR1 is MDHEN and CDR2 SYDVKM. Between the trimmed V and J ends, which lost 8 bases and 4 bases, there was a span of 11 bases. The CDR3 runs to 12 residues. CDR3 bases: TGTGCCAGCCTTGACACCCTCTATGGCTACACCTTC. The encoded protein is CASLDTLYGYTF.

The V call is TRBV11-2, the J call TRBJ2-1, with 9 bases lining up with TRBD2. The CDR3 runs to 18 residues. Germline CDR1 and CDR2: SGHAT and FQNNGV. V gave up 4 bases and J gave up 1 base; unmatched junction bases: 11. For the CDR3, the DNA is TGTGCCAGCAGCTCCGAGGGGCGGGAGGGGGGATCCTACAATGAGCAGTTCTTC. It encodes CASSSEGREGGSYNEQFF.